A single sample gave rise to the 9 T cell receptor beta chains below, sequenced in a study of blood T cell repertoires in COVID-19. Data came from immunoSEQ multiplex PCR; TCRdb stores just in-frame clones and leaves some out. The sample lists about 180,000 clones; 80% to 90% were seen once. Sequenced: peripheral blood. These receptors all stem from a middle-aged man with active or convalescent COVID-19.

This chain joins TRBV5-1 and TRBJ1-3; 8 nucleotides match TRBD1. Germline assignment: CDR1 SGHRS and CDR2 YFSETQ. This CDR3 has 16 amino acids. V gave up 3 bases and J gave up 3 bases; unmatched junction bases: 8. CDR3 protein: CASSSEGQGIGNTIYF. CDR3 bases: TGCGCCAGCAGCTCGGAAGGACAGGGAATTGGAAACACCATATATTTT. Complete variable domain (other parts from reference TRBV5-1 and TRBJ1-3): KAGVTQTPRYLIKTRGQQVTLSCSPISGHRSVSWYQQTPGQGLQFLFEYFSETQRNKGNFPGRFSGRQFSNSRSEMNVSTLELGDSALYLCASSSEGQGIGNTIYFGEGSWLTVV.

The CDR3, as DNA: TGTGCCAGCAGGCCACCGGGGGACCTATATGGCTACACCTTC. It is translated as CASRPPGDLYGYTF. The V gene is TRBV7-6, the J gene TRBJ1-2, with D tentatively TRBD1 (5 bases). Trimming removed 6 bases from V and 5 bases from J, with 16 bases in between. Looked up from germline, CDR1 is SGHVS and CDR2 is FNYEAQ. This CDR3 is 14 amino acids long. Full variable domain (missing parts from reference TRBV7-6 and TRBJ1-2): GAGVSQSPRYKVTKRGQDVALRCDPISGHVSLYWYRQALGQGPEFLTYFNYEAQQDKSGLPNDRFSAERPEGSISTLTIQRTEQRDSAMYRCASRPPGDLYGYTFGSGTRLTVV.

The chain employs TRBV7-2 and TRBJ2-1; TRBD2 matches 8 bases. The CDR3 loop spans 17 amino acids. Trimming removed 5 bases from V and 9 bases from J; junction bases left unmatched: 18. Germline-derived CDR1 and CDR2 are SGHTA and FQGNSA. The CDR3 loop reads CASSRLAGTRGSGEQFF. The DNA of the CDR3 is TGTGCCAGCAGCCGCCTGGCCGGGACTAGAGGTTCCGGTGAGCAGTTCTTC.

This clone appeared a few times. The chain carries TRBV10-1 and TRBJ2-7; TRBD2 matches at 7 bases. This CDR3 has 15 amino acids. CDR1 WNHNN and CDR2 SYGVQD come from the germline V gene (reference sequence). Trimming removed 0 bases from V and 2 bases from J; junction bases left unmatched: 4. The CDR3 DNA follows: TGCGCCAGCAGTGAGTCGGCTAGCGGCCCCTACGAGCAGTACTTC. Protein sequence: CASSESASGPYEQYF.

The J gene is TRBJ1-2, the V gene TRBV14, with 10 bases aligning to TRBD1. Germline V gene data show CDR1 as SGHDN and CDR2 as FVKESK. The V and J ends lost 4 bases and 4 bases, in that order; junction bases with no gene match: 3. CDR3 length: 14 residues. The CDR3 protein is CASSPRTGGYGYTF. Written as DNA, the CDR3 is TGTGCCAGCAGCCCACGGACAGGGGGCTATGGCTACACCTTC.

V is TRBV5-4 and J is TRBJ2-1, with a possible D match to TRBD2 (6 bases). The CDR3 contains 14 residues. Germline CDR1 and CDR2: SGHNT and YYREEE (reference sequence). The germline V and J ends were trimmed by 7 bases and 0 bases, with 11 bases remaining between them. The CDR3 DNA follows: TGTGCCAGCTCCTGGGACTCCTCCTACAATGAGCAGTTCTTC. Translated: CASSWDSSYNEQFF.

The chain employs TRBV5-1 and TRBJ1-2, with D possibly TRBD1 on 5 matching bases. Trimming took 4 bases from V and 6 from J, leaving 13 bases between them. The CDR3 loop spans 13 amino acids. Germline CDR1 is SGHRS and CDR2 is YFSETQ. The CDR3 coding sequence is TGCGCCAGCAGCCTCGGGGGGAAGGATGGCTACACCTTC. This sequence encodes CASSLGGKDGYTF.

This chain uses TRBV28 with TRBJ1-2; TRBD1 matches at 8 bases. The CDR3 is 14 amino acids. CDR1 MDHEN and CDR2 SYDVKM come from the germline V gene. Germline trimming cut 9 bases from V and 8 bases from J; bases unmatched to any gene: 14. The CDR3 protein is CASLRSGTGGGYTF. The CDR3 DNA sequence: TGTGCCAGTCTGAGGAGCGGGACAGGAGGCGGCTACACCTTC.

The chain recombines TRBV29-1 with TRBJ1-1, with D perhaps matching TRBD1 (5 bases). Germline-derived CDR1 and CDR2 are SQVTM and ANQGSEA. The V gene lost 3 bases and the J gene lost 1 base, with 9 bases spanning the gap. This CDR3 has 13 residues. CDR3 protein: CSVEAGPNTEAFF. The CDR3 nucleotides read TGCAGCGTTGAGGCAGGGCCGAACACTGAAGCTTTCTTT.